This T cell receptor beta chain was obtained from a study of memory CD4+ T cells and cytomegalovirus serostatus. Single viable CD3+CD4+CD8-CD45RO+ cells were sorted as the memory CD4+ T cells. Serum IgG to CMV pp150, pp28, p38 and p52 defined serostatus. The protocol was immunoSEQ multiplex PCR, while the TCRdb copy is restricted to in-frame clones and leaves out a portion. Of under 50,000 clones in the sample, roughly three quarters were seen once. Notes on the study in general: Of 150 to 200 reported CMV TCRbeta sequences, 60 to 85 were found in memory CD4+ repertoires. Median bootstrapped AUC for CMV status was about 0.94 originally, about 0.9 US-trained.

Of note for this clone: Its antigen is undetermined.

CDR1 is MDHEN and CDR2 is SYDVKM in the germline V gene. J lost 3 bases, V lost 5 bases, and 12 bases had no gene match. The CDR3 totals 17 residues. Material: memory CD4+ T cells from blood. This clonotype was sampled from an adult in good health and CMV-seronegative. The V call is TRBV28, the J call TRBJ1-4, with TRBD1 matching over 7 bases. The CDR3 DNA sequence: TGTGCCAGCAGTCCCCAGGGGGGTGCCTATTCTAATGAAAAACTGTTTTTT. It encodes CASSPQGGAYSNEKLFF.